Following are 29 T cell receptor beta chains from one sample sequenced in a study of T-cell reconstitution after alpha-beta-depleted transplantation in children. Unique molecular identifiers were incorporated during preparation of the TCRbeta library. TCRdb recomputed calls from the PCR reads with MiXCR, one row per CDR3 protein. The table shows 800,000 to 1,000,000 distinct CDR3 sequences, with less than 30% occurring only once. Sequences were derived from PBMCs, mostly from graft donor cells, sampled 360 days after TCRalphabeta/CD19-depleted stem cell transplant. All receptors come from a boy under two years old who had a stem cell transplant for SCID, so the T cells may come from the graft donor.

Details on this clonotype: An end of the junction differs from the germline gene, which may be a read error. The genes are TRBV12-3 or TRBV12-4 and TRBJ1-3, with 7 bases aligning to TRBD1. CDR3 length: 17 amino acids. Written as DNA, the CDR3 is TGTGCCAGCAGTCCTCTCGGGCAGGGGGTATCTGGAAACACCGTATATTTT. Translated: CASSPLGQGVSGNTVYF.

The chain couples TRBV19 to TRBJ1-5; TRBD1 matches at 9 bases. Germline assignment: CDR1 LNHDA and CDR2 SQIVND (reference sequence). The CDR3 sequence is 16 residues long. The J segment lost 6 bases and the V segment lost 2 bases, leaving 8 bases of the junction unmatched. The CDR3, as DNA: TGTGCCAGTAGTATATGGGGACAGGGAAGTGGTCAGCCCCAGCATTTT. This gives the protein CASSIWGQGSGQPQHF.

In its sample, this clonotype was seen a few times. The J gene is TRBJ1-1, the V gene TRBV7-8; D ambiguous. The V end was cut by 1 base, the J end by 5 bases, with 14 bases between. Germline CDR1 SGHVS, CDR2 FQNEAQ. The CDR3 has 15 residues. The CDR3 region has the DNA TGTGCCAGCAGCTTAGGGGTTGGAGATTTGACTGAAGCTTTCTTT. This encodes CASSLGVGDLTEAFF.

The V and J genes are TRBV12-3 or TRBV12-4 and TRBJ2-2; D not certain. The CDR3 spans 15 residues. Trimming removed 1 base from V and 1 base from J, with 7 bases in between. The CDR3 reads CASSLGWENTGELFF. CDR3 nucleotides: TGTGCCAGCAGTTTAGGATGGGAGAACACCGGGGAGCTGTTTTTT.

The genes are TRBV7-3 and TRBJ2-7; 8 nucleotides align to TRBD1. Losses at the gene ends were 4 bases for V and 0 bases for J; bases not matched to a gene: 11. The CDR3 is 17 residues long. Germline V gives CDR1 SGHTA, CDR2 FQGTGA. The DNA of the CDR3 is TGTGCCAGCAGCTCCCCCCAGGGACAGGCAAGCTCCTACGAGCAGTACTTC. It codes for CASSSPQGQASSYEQYF.

This sequence joins TRBV5-1 and TRBJ2-3; D remains ambiguous. This CDR3 has 12 residues. Trimming took off 7 bases at V and 2 bases at J, with 8 bases between the two ends. Germline V gives CDR1 SGHRS, CDR2 YFSETQ. The CDR3 loop is CASGSFTDTQYF. CDR3 coding DNA: TGCGCCAGCGGTTCCTTCACAGATACGCAGTATTTT.

This clonotype was observed a handful of times. The chain joins TRBV6-5 to TRBJ2-3, with D uncertain. This CDR3 is 14 amino acids long. With 1 base removed from V and 0 bases from J, the gap between germline ends came to 5 bases. CDR1 MNHEY and CDR2 SVGAGI come from the germline V gene. In nucleotides, the CDR3 is TGTGCCAGCAGTTACTACCCTAGCACAGATACGCAGTATTTT. Protein sequence: CASSYYPSTDTQYF.

The J gene is TRBJ2-7, the V gene TRBV6-1; 7 bases are a match to TRBD2. V lost 4 bases to trimming and J lost 5 bases; unmatched junction nucleotides: 11. This CDR3 region has 15 residues. Germline CDR1 and CDR2: MNHNS and SASEGT. DNA of the CDR3: TGTGCCAGCAGTGGGCCAAGCGGGGTCCAGAACGAGCAGTACTTC. It encodes CASSGPSGVQNEQYF.

The rearrangement uses TRBV9 and TRBJ2-1; TRBD1 might be the D (5 bases). The V gene's germline CDR1 is SGDLS and CDR2 YYNGEE. The CDR3 is made up of 15 amino acids. Trimming left V 4 bases short and J 3 bases short, with 14 bases between. The chain's CDR3 is CASSSQGIHYNEQFF. The CDR3 DNA reads as TGTGCCAGCAGCTCCCAGGGTATTCACTACAATGAGCAGTTCTTC.

The V call is TRBV6-2 or TRBV6-3, the J call TRBJ2-7, with D hard to call. The ends were cut back, 6 bases at V and 2 bases at J, with 8 bases in the middle. Germline assignment: CDR1 MNHEY and CDR2 SVGEGT. The CDR3 is 12 residues long. This CDR3 is CASSIQTYEQYF. The CDR3 nucleotides are TGTGCCAGCAGCATACAGACCTACGAGCAGTACTTC.

This clonotype has a handful of counts. The chain carries TRBV12-3 or TRBV12-4 and TRBJ1-2; D gene uncertain. The CDR3 is made up of 12 amino acids. Trimming pared 7 bases from V and 8 bases from J, leaving 14 bases between. CDR3 amino acids: CASNPYNHGYTF. In nucleotides, the CDR3 is TGTGCCAGCAACCCTTATAATCACGGCTACACCTTC.

Remarks on this clonotype: The junction differs from germline at one of its ends, possibly a read error. The chain is built from TRBV5-1 and TRBJ2-3; D ambiguous. The CDR3 has 13 amino acids. CDR1 is SGHRS, CDR2 YFSETQ, per germline. As DNA, the CDR3 is TGTGCCAGCAGTTTAGGTCACGGGGATACGCAGTATTTT. Translating gives CASSLGHGDTQYF.

In nucleotides, the CDR3 is TGCAGTGCTAGAGCCCCAAGAGGTCCAGAGACCCAGTACTTC. As protein: CSARAPRGPETQYF. The chain recombines TRBV20-1 with TRBJ2-5, with D unresolved. Trimming removed 1 base from V and 4 bases from J, with 13 bases in between. Germline values: CDR1 DFQATT, CDR2 SNEGSKA (reference sequence). The CDR3 length is 14 residues.

The sample holds a few counts of this clonotype. The chain couples TRBV6-1 to TRBJ2-7; 8 bases fit TRBD1. The germline gives CDR1 MNHNS, CDR2 SASEGT. This CDR3 spans 14 amino acids. The trim removed 4 bases at V and 6 bases at J, leaving 8 bases unmatched. CDR3 DNA: TGTGCCAGCAGTGGGAACTCCAGGGGGCGCGAGCAGTACTTC. It yields the protein CASSGNSRGREQYF.

The chain carries TRBV12-3 or TRBV12-4 and TRBJ2-3, with 8 bases lining up with TRBD2. The CDR3 loop spans 17 amino acids. The V gene end was trimmed by 7 bases and the J gene end by 3 bases; junction bases not matched to a gene: 15. The CDR3 loop reads CASNPGRGGGGTDTQYF. CDR3 coding DNA: TGTGCCAGCAATCCCGGTCGGGGGGGCGGTGGGACAGATACGCAGTATTTT.

This clonotype was observed at least ten times. The chain links TRBV7-9 to TRBJ2-7; D is ambiguous. Germline assignment: CDR1 SEHNR and CDR2 FQNEAQ (reference sequence). The ends were cut back, 5 bases at V and 0 bases at J, with 14 bases in the middle. There are 15 residues in the CDR3. This CDR3 is CASSRQWGSSYEQYF. DNA of the CDR3: TGTGCCAGCAGCCGCCAGTGGGGTAGCTCCTACGAGCAGTACTTC.

The chain joins TRBV28 to TRBJ2-1; D ambiguous. CDR3 length: 15 amino acids. Germline V gene data show CDR1 as MDHEN and CDR2 as SYDVKM. Trimming removed 2 bases from V and 0 bases from J, with 8 bases in between. CDR3 bases: TGTGCCAGCAGTTTAGAGAGGATCTCCTACAATGAGCAGTTCTTC. Amino acid sequence: CASSLERISYNEQFF.

This clonotype has a handful of counts. This chain uses TRBV2 with TRBJ2-7; the match to TRBD1 covers 12 bases. CDR1 and CDR2 (germline): SNHLY, FYNNEI. With 6 bases clipped from V and 0 bases from J, the junction kept 3 bases outside the gene matches. This CDR3 is built from 15 residues. The CDR3 is CASRGQGALSYEQYF. CDR3 sequence (DNA): TGTGCCAGCAGGGGACAGGGGGCCCTCTCCTACGAGCAGTACTTC.

Points on this clonotype: The conserved final phenylalanine or tryptophan is absent from the CDR3, which likely points to a read error. The DNA for the CDR3 is TGTGCCAGCAGCGCCTTCCTCACCTTAGGCGGTGAGCAGTTCATC. It codes for CASSAFLTLGGEQFI. The chain links TRBV9 to TRBJ2-1; unclear D gene. The CDR3 is 15 amino acids. V was shortened by 3 bases and J by 9 bases, with 19 bases between the two germline ends. The germline CDR1 and CDR2 sequences are SGDLS and YYNGEE.

This clonotype occurred a few times. The chain couples TRBV5-6 to TRBJ2-2; D is possibly TRBD1 or TRBD2 (5 bases each). Germline CDR1 and CDR2: SGHDT and YYEEEE. This CDR3 spans 15 amino acids. Deletions cut 0 bases from V and 4 bases from J, with 10 bases between. The CDR3 region has the DNA TGTGCCAGCAGCTTGGTCGGGACCGCCACCGGGGAGCTGTTTTTT. This gives the protein CASSLVGTATGELFF.

The V call is TRBV6-2 or TRBV6-3, the J call TRBJ2-1, with 8 bases aligning to TRBD2. Germline V gene sequence: CDR1 MNHEY, CDR2 SVGEGT. This CDR3 has 15 residues. Germline trimming cut 5 bases from V and 8 bases from J; bases unmatched to any gene: 11. The CDR3 DNA reads TGTGCCAGCAGTCTCGTAGGCGGGCGGGGGGATGAGCAGTTCTTC. As protein: CASSLVGGRGDEQFF.

This chain links TRBV29-1 with TRBJ2-2, with 8 bases matching TRBD2. J lost 2 bases, V lost 6 bases, and 8 bases had no gene match. The CDR3 length is 15 residues. Germline values: CDR1 SQVTM, CDR2 ANQGSEA. As DNA, the CDR3 is TGCAGCGTGCAAACTAGCGGAGTAAACACCGGGGAGCTGTTTTTT. As protein: CSVQTSGVNTGELFF.

This clonotype appeared a few times. V and J are TRBV10-3 and TRBJ2-3, with D unresolved. The V gene's germline CDR1 is ENHRY and CDR2 SYGVKD. V was cut by 0 bases and J by 2 bases, with 9 bases left in between. CDR3 size: 15 residues. In nucleotides, the CDR3 is TGTGCCATCAGTGAGTCCTCGACCGACACAGATACGCAGTATTTT. It codes for CAISESSTDTDTQYF.

The count of this clonotype is one. The chain uses TRBV5-1 and TRBJ2-3; 7 bases are shared with TRBD1. Germline trimming cut 3 bases from V and 4 bases from J; bases unmatched to any gene: 8. CDR3 length: 15 amino acids. CDR1 and CDR2 from the germline V gene are SGHRS and YFSETQ. The chain's CDR3 is CASSYQTGFPDTQYF. The CDR3, as DNA: TGCGCCAGCAGCTATCAGACAGGGTTCCCAGATACGCAGTATTTT.

This clonotype has more than one count but fewer than ten. The J gene is TRBJ1-2, the V gene TRBV5-1; the D is unclear. The CDR3 extends over 16 amino acids. V was trimmed by 4 bases and J by 7 bases, leaving 23 bases between them. Germline CDR1 is SGHRS and CDR2 is YFSETQ. CDR3 bases: TGCGCCAGCAGCCGAATCCCCACGGGGTCGCAAGTTGGCTACACCTTC. Residues: CASSRIPTGSQVGYTF. Full variable domain (remainder filled in from reference TRBV5-1 and TRBJ1-2): KAGVTQTPRYLIKTRGQQVTLSCSPISGHRSVSWYQQTPGQGLQFLFEYFSETQRNKGNFPGRFSGRQFSNSRSEMNVSTLELGDSALYLCASSRIPTGSQVGYTFGSGTRLTVV.

The V gene is TRBV7-2, the J gene TRBJ2-5; D might be TRBD2 (6 bases). V dropped 5 bases and J dropped 4 bases, with 14 bases sitting between them. Germline CDR1 and CDR2: SGHTA and FQGNSA. The CDR3 contains 14 residues. The CDR3 nucleotides read TGTGCCAGCAGCAAGACTAGGTTAAGAGAGACCCAGTACTTC. It is translated as CASSKTRLRETQYF. The entire variable domain, with the rest obtained from reference TRBV7-2 and TRBJ2-5, is as follows: GAGVSQSPSNKVTEKGKDVELRCDPISGHTALYWYRQSLGQGLEFLIYFQGNSAPDKSGLPSDRFSAERTGGSVSTLTIQRTQQEDSAVYLCASSKTRLRETQYFGPGTRLLVL.

J is TRBJ2-5 and V is TRBV5-1; TRBD2 matches at 7 bases. The CDR3 covers 16 residues. Trimming removed 0 bases from V and 1 base from J; junction bases left unmatched: 6. The germline CDR1 and CDR2 sequences are SGHRS and YFSETQ. CDR3 loop: CASSLGEGTTQETQYF. As DNA, the CDR3 is TGCGCCAGCAGCTTGGGGGAGGGAACTACCCAAGAGACCCAGTACTTC.

V gene TRBV11-2 combines with J gene TRBJ1-6; 8 positions match TRBD1. The V and J ends lost 3 bases and 11 bases, in that order; junction bases with no gene match: 9. CDR1 and CDR2 from the germline V gene are SGHAT and FQNNGV. The CDR3 length is 15 residues. DNA of the CDR3: TGTGCCAGCAGCTTGGCCGGGACAGGCGAGACACCCCTCCACTTT. It specifies CASSLAGTGETPLHF.

The V and J genes are TRBV20-1 and TRBJ1-4; D remains ambiguous. Deletions cut 6 bases from V and 5 bases from J, with 13 bases between. The CDR3 is 13 amino acids. Germline V lookup: CDR1 DFQATT, CDR2 SNEGSKA (reference sequence). The CDR3, as DNA: TGCAGTGCGGCTCATCGGGAGAATGAAAAACTGTTTTTT. Amino acid sequence: CSAAHRENEKLFF.